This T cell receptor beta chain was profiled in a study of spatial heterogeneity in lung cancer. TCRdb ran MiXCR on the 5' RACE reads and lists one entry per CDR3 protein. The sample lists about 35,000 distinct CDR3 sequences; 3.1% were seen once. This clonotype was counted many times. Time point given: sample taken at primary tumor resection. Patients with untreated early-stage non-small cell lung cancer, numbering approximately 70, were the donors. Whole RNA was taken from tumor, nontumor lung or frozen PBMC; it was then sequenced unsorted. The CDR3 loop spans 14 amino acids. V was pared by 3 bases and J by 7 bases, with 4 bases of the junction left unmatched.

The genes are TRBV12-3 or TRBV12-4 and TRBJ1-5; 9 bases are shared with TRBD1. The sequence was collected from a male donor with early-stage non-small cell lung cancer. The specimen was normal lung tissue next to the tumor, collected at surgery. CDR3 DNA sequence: TGTGCCAGCAGTTTCGGGACAGGGAAACAGCCCCAGCATTTT. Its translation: CASSFGTGKQPQHF.